This T cell receptor (beta chain) was captured in a study of CD8+ T cells in alopecia areata. Trimming removed 4 bases from V and 2 bases from J, with 14 bases in between. Germline assignment: CDR1 MNHEY and CDR2 SVGAGI. The CDR3 sequence is 15 residues long. Treatment in this sample: oral pan-JAK inhibitor, 5-10 mg twice daily. Extraction of RNA preceded its reverse transcription into cDNA, which served as the sequencing template. Only in-frame clones appear in the TCRdb table, and some are missing; sequencing was by immunoSEQ multiplex PCR. The sample yields some 180,000 clones, about half seen once. This clone was seen only a few times.

The clonotype was recovered from a human donor with alopecia areata. The material sequenced was CD8+ T cells sorted from blood, taken around week 53, from a patient treated with tofacitinib. The chain employs TRBV6-5 and TRBJ2-5; D is perhaps TRBD1 (6 bases). The DNA of the CDR3 is TGTGCCAGCAGTTTACTCGGACAGCAACAAGAGACCCAGTACTTC. Translation gives CASSLLGQQQETQYF.